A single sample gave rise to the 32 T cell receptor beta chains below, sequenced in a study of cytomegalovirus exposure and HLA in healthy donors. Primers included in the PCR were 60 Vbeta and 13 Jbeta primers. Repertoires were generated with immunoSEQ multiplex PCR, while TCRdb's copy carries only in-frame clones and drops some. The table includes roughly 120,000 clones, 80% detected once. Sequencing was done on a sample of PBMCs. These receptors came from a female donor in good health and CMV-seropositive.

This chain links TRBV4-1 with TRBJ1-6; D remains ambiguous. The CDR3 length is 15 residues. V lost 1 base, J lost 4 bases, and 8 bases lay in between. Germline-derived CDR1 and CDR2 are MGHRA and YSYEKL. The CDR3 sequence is CASSQVSLYNSPLHF. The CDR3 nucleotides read TGCGCCAGCAGCCAAGTATCCCTATATAATTCACCCCTCCACTTT.

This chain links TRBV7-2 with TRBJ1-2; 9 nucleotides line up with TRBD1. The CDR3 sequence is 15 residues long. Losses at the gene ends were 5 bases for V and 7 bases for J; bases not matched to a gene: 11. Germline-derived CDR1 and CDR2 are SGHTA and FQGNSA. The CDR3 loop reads CASSTNPTGGSGYTF. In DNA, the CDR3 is TGTGCCAGCAGCACGAACCCGACAGGGGGATCTGGCTACACCTTC.

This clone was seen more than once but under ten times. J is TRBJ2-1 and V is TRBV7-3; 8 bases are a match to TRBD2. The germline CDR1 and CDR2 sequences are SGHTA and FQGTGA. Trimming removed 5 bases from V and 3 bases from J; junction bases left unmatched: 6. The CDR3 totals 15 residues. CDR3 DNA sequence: TGTGCCAGCAGCGCCTCTAGCGGGCGCTACAATGAGCAGTTCTTC. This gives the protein CASSASSGRYNEQFF. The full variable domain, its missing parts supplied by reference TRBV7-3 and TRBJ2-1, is GAGVSQTPSNKVTEKGKYVELRCDPISGHTALYWYRQSLGQGPEFLIYFQGTGAADDSGLPNDRFFAVRPEGSVSTLKIQRTERGDSAVYLCASSASSGRYNEQFFGPGTRLTVL.

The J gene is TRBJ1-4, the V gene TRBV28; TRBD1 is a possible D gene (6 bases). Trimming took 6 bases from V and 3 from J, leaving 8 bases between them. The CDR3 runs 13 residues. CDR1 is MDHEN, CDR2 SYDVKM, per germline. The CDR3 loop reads CASRGAANEKLFF. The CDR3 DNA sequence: TGTGCCAGCAGGGGGGCAGCTAATGAAAAACTGTTTTTT.

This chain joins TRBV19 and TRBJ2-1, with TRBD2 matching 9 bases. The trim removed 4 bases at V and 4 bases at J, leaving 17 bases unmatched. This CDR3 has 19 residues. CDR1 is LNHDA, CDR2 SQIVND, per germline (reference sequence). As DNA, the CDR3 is TGTGCCAGTAGTAAGTCCGCTAGCGGGGTGATATTAAAGTACAATGAGCAGTTCTTC. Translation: CASSKSASGVILKYNEQFF.

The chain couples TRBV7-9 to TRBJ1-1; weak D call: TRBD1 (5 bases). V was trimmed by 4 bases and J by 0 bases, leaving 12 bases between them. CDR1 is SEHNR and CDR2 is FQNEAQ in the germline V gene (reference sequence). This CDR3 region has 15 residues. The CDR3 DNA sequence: TGTGCCAGCAGCTCCCGCGGGGGGTTGAACACTGAAGCTTTCTTT. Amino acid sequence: CASSSRGGLNTEAFF.

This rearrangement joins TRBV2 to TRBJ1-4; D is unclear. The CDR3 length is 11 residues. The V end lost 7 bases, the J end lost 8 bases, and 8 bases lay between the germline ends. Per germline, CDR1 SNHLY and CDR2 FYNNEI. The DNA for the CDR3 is TGTGCCAGCAAAGGGAGGGAAAAACTGTTTTTT. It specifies CASKGREKLFF.

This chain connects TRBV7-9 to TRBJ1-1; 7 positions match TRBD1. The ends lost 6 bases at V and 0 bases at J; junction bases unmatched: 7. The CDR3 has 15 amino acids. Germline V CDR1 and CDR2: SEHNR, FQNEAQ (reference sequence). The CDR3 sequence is CASSLSGTVNTEAFF. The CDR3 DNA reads TGTGCCAGCAGTTTATCCGGGACAGTGAACACTGAAGCTTTCTTT.

CDR3 protein: CAWSRGMNTEAFF. CDR3 DNA: TGTGCCTGGAGTAGGGGAATGAACACTGAAGCTTTCTTT. The chain recombines TRBV30 with TRBJ1-1; weak D call: TRBD1 (5 bases). CDR1 and CDR2 from the germline V gene are GTSNPN and SVGIG (reference sequence). V dropped 2 bases and J dropped 0 bases, with 7 bases sitting between them. The CDR3 spans 13 residues.

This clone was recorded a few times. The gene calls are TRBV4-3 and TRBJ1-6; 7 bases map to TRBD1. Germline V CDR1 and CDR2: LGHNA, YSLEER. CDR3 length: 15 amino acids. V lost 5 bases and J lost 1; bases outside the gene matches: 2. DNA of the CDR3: TGCGCCAGCAGCGAACAGGGGTCCTATAATTCACCCCTCCACTTT. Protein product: CASSEQGSYNSPLHF.

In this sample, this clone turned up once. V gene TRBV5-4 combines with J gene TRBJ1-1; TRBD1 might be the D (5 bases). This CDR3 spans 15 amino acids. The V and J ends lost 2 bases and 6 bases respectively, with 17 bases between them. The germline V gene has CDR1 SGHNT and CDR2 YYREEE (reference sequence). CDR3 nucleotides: TGTGCCAGCAGCTTTCTTAAGGGGCGCGGCGCTGAAGCTTTCTTT. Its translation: CASSFLKGRGAEAFF.

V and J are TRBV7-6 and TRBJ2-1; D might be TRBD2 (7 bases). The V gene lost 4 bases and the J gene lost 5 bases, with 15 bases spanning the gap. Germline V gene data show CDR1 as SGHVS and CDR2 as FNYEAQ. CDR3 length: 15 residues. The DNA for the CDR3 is TGTGCCAGCAGCTCAATCAGGGAGGGGGACAATGAGCAGTTCTTC. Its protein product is CASSSIREGDNEQFF.

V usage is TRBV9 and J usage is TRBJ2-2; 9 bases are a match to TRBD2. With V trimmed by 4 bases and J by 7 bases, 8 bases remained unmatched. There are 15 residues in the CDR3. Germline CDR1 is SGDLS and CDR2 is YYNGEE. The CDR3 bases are TGTGCCAGCAGCCCTCGACTAGCGGACATCGGGGAGCTGTTTTTT. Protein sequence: CASSPRLADIGELFF.

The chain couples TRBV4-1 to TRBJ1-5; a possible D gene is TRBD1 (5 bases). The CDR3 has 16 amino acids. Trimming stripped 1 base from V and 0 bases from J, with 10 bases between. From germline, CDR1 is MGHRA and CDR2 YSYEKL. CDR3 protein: CASSQGPGGSNQPQHF. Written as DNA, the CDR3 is TGCGCCAGCAGCCAAGGACCGGGGGGTAGCAATCAGCCCCAGCATTTT.

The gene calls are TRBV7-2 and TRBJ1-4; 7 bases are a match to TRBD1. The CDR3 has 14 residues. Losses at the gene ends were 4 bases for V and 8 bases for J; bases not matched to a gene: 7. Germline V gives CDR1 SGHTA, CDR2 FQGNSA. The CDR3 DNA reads TGTGCCAGCAGCTCGGGACAGTATGGGGAAAAACTGTTTTTT. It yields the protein CASSSGQYGEKLFF.

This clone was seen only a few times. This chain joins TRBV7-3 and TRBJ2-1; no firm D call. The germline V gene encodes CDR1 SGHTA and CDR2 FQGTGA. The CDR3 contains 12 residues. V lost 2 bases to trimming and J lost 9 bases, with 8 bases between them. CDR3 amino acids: CASSLGLSEQFF. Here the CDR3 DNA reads TGTGCCAGCAGCTTAGGTCTATCTGAGCAGTTCTTC. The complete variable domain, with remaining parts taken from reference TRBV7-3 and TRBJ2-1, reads GAGVSQTPSNKVTEKGKYVELRCDPISGHTALYWYRQSLGQGPEFLIYFQGTGAADDSGLPNDRFFAVRPEGSVSTLKIQRTERGDSAVYLCASSLGLSEQFFGPGTRLTVL.

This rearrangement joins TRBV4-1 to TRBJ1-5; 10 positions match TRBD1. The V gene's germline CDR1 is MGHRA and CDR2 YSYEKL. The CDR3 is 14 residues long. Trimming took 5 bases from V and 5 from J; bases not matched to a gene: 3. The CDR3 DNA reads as TGCGCCAGCAGCGCCGGGACAGGGGATCAGCCCCAGCATTTT. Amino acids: CASSAGTGDQPQHF.

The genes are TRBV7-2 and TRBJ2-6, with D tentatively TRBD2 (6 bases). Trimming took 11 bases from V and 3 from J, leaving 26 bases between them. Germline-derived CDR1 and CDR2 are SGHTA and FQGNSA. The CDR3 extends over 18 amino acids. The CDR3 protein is CALYSVRRGSHGANVLTF. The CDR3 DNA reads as TGTGCCCTTTACAGCGTACGGAGGGGTTCGCATGGGGCCAACGTCCTGACTTTC.

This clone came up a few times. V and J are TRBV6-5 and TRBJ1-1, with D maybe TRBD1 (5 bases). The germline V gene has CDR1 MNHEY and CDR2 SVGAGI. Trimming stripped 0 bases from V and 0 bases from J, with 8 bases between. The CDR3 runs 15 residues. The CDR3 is CASSYSWGVNTEAFF. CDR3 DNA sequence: TGTGCCAGCAGTTACTCCTGGGGGGTGAACACTGAAGCTTTCTTT.

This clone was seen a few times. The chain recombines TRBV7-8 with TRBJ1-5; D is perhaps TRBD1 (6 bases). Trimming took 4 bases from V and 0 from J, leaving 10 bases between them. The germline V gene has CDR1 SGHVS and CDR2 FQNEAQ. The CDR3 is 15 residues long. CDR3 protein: CASSSGQFSNQPQHF. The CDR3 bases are TGTGCCAGCAGCTCCGGACAGTTTAGCAATCAGCCCCAGCATTTT.

The CDR3 protein is CASSFEGRREQFF. The DNA for the CDR3 is TGCGCCAGCAGCTTCGAGGGGAGGAGAGAGCAGTTCTTC. The chain employs TRBV5-1 and TRBJ2-1, with D possibly TRBD2 on 6 matching bases. V lost 2 bases and J 10 bases, leaving 13 bases between the germline ends. Germline assignment: CDR1 SGHRS and CDR2 YFSETQ. This CDR3 is built from 13 residues.

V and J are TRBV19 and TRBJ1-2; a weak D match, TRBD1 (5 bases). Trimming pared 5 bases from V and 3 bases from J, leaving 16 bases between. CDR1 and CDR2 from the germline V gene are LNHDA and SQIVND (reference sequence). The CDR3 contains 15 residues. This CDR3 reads CASSAPRDLDYGYTF. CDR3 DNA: TGTGCCAGTAGTGCACCACGGGACTTAGACTATGGCTACACCTTC.

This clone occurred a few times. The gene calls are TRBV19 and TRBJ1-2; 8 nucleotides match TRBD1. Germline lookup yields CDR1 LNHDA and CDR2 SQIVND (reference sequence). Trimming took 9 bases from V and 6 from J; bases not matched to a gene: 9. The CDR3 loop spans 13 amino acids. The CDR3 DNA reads TGTGCCAGCACGCTCGGACAGGGCGATGGCTACACCTTC. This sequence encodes CASTLGQGDGYTF.

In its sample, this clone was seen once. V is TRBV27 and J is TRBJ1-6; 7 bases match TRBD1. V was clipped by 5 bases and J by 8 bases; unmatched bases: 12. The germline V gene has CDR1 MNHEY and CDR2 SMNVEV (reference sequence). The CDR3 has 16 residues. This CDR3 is CASSPSGQVVYSPLHF. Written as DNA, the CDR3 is TGTGCCAGCAGTCCCAGCGGACAGGTCGTATATTCACCCCTCCACTTT.

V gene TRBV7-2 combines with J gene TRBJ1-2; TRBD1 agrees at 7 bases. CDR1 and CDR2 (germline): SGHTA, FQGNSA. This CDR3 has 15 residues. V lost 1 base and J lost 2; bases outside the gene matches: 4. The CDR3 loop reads CASSLEQGWNYGYTF. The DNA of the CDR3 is TGTGCCAGCAGCTTAGAACAGGGGTGGAACTATGGCTACACCTTC.

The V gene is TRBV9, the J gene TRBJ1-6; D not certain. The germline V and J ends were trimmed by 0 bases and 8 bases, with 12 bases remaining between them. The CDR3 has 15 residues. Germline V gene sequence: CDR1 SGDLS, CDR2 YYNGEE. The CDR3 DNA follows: TGTGCCAGCAGCGTAGCTGCGGAACCTGATTCACCCCTCCACTTT. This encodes CASSVAAEPDSPLHF.

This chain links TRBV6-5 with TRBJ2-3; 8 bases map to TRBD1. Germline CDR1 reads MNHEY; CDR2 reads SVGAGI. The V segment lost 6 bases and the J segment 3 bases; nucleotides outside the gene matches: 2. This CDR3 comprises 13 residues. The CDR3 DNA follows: TGTGCCAGCAGCAGGACAGGGACAGATACGCAGTATTTT. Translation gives CASSRTGTDTQYF.

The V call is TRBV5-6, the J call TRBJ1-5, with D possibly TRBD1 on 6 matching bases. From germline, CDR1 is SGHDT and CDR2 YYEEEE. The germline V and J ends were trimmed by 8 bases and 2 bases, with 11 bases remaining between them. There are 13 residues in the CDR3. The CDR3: CASSRGRNQPQHF. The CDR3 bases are TGTGCCAGTTCCAGGGGACGCAATCAGCCCCAGCATTTT.

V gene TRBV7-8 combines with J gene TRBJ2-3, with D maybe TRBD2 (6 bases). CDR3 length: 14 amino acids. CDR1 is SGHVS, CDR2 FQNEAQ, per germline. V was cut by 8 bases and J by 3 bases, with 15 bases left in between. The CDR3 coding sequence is TGTGCCAGCGGATCTGGCGGGGTAACAGATACGCAGTATTTT. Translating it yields CASGSGGVTDTQYF.

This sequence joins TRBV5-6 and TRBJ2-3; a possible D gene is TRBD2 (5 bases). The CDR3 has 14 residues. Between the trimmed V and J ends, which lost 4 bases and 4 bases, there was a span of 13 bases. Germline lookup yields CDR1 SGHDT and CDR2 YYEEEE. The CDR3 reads CASSRAGRPDTQYF. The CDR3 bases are TGTGCCAGCAGCCGGGCGGGCAGGCCAGATACGCAGTATTTT. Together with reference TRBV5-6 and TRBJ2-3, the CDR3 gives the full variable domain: DAGVTQSPTHLIKTRGQQVTLRCSPKSGHDTVSWYQQALGQGPQFIFQYYEEEERQRGNFPDRFSGHQFPNYSSELNVNALLLGDSALYLCASSRAGRPDTQYFGPGTRLTVL.

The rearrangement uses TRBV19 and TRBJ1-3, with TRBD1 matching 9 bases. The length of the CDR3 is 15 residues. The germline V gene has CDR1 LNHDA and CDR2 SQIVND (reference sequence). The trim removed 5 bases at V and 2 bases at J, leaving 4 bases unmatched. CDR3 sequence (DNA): TGTGCCAGTAGTTACCGGACAGGGGCTGGAAACACCATATATTTT. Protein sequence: CASSYRTGAGNTIYF.

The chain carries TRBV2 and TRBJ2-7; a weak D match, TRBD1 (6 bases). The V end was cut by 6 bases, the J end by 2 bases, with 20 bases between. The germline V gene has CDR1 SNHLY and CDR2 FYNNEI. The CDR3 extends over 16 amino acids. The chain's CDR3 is CASSPLGQILPYEQYF. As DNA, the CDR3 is TGTGCCAGCAGCCCCCTAGGACAGATATTACCCTACGAGCAGTACTTC.